This TCR beta chain originates from a study of T cell responses to AZD1222 COVID-19 vaccine. Study-level points and caveats: Seropositivity was recorded at baseline in only six AZD1222 recipients. Vaccine-related CD4 TCRs covered spike, predominating at 160-218 and 743-854.

Generated by immunoSEQ multiplex PCR, the TCRdb table keeps only in-frame clones and is missing some. This sample has around 120,000 clones, with roughly 84% found just once. Details on this clone: The antigen is unknown.

CDR3 length: 14 residues. The junction had 4 bases not matched to a gene; V was cut back by 8 bases and J by 0 bases. The germline V gene encodes CDR1 SNHLY and CDR2 FYNNEI. Source: peripheral blood, taken on day 0 of AZD1222 vaccination. The sequence was collected from an adult in good health. This chain joins TRBV2 and TRBJ2-7; 10 positions agree with TRBD2. The CDR3 protein is CASCGLAVSYEQYF. The CDR3 nucleotides read TGTGCCAGCTGCGGACTAGCGGTCTCCTACGAGCAGTACTTC.